What follows are 11 T cell receptor beta chains derived from one specimen sequenced in a study of regulatory and conventional T cells in breast cancer. One entry per CDR3 protein results from TCRdb running MiXCR on the PCR reads. The sample gives roughly 16,000 distinct CDR3 sequences, approximately 29% of which show up once; 1.6% is in the top ten. Sequenced: conventional T cells from blood. These receptors were obtained from a female donor in good health.

This clonotype was recorded only once. It may be a read error: a sequence one base away is much more abundant. The chain uses TRBV6-5 and TRBJ1-2, with 12 bases aligning to TRBD1. CDR1 and CDR2 from the germline V gene are MNHEY and SVGAGI. The CDR3 runs to 16 residues. V lost 5 bases, J lost 6 bases, and 10 bases stayed unmatched. The CDR3 region has the DNA TGTGCCAGCAGTCCACCGGGACAGGGGGCGGAGGATGGCTACACCTTC. Its protein product is CASSPPGQGAEDGYTF.

In its sample, this clonotype was seen a few times. The V and J genes are TRBV4-1 and TRBJ2-7; D is possibly TRBD1 (6 bases). Germline V gene sequence: CDR1 MGHRA, CDR2 YSYEKL. Trimming took 2 bases from V and 1 from J, leaving 15 bases between them. The CDR3 is 16 amino acids. As DNA, the CDR3 is TGCGCCAGCAGCCAATCAACTAAGGACAGTTCCTACGAGCAGTACTTC. Translating it yields CASSQSTKDSSYEQYF.

The chain is built from TRBV14 and TRBJ1-1; D is possibly TRBD1 (5 bases). V shed 5 bases and J shed 2 bases, with 9 bases lying between them. This CDR3 contains 13 residues. CDR1 and CDR2 from the germline V gene are SGHDN and FVKESK. The CDR3 reads CASSRTLNTEAFF. The CDR3 DNA sequence: TGTGCCAGCAGCAGGACACTCAACACTGAAGCTTTCTTT.

The gene calls are TRBV7-6 and TRBJ1-6; 8 bases line up with TRBD1. Germline CDR1 is SGHVS and CDR2 is FNYEAQ. The CDR3 extends over 14 amino acids. Trimming at V came to 5 bases and at J to 7 bases, leaving 4 bases not matched to a gene. The CDR3 nucleotides are TGTGCCAGCAGCGGGACAGGAGGAAATTCACCCCTCCACTTT. The encoded protein is CASSGTGGNSPLHF. The full variable domain, with the rest looked up from reference TRBV7-6 and TRBJ1-6, is GAGVSQSPRYKVTKRGQDVALRCDPISGHVSLYWYRQALGQGPEFLTYFNYEAQQDKSGLPNDRFSAERPEGSISTLTIQRTEQRDSAMYRCASSGTGGNSPLHFGNGTRLTVT.

The chain couples TRBV7-2 to TRBJ2-7; possible D gene TRBD2, 5 bases. The CDR3 runs to 15 residues. Germline CDR1 SGHTA, CDR2 FQGNSA. Trimming removed 4 bases from V and 2 bases from J, with 15 bases in between. The CDR3 DNA follows: TGTGCCAGCAGCTCCTCGACCGGGATTCCCTACGAGCAGTACTTC. It encodes CASSSSTGIPYEQYF.

This clonotype was observed a handful of times. The chain joins TRBV7-3 to TRBJ2-2; 13 nucleotides agree with TRBD2. Germline CDR1 and CDR2: SGHTA and FQGTGA. CDR3 length: 16 amino acids. Unmatched junction bases numbered 6, after V lost 5 bases and J lost 6 bases. The DNA for the CDR3 is TGTGCCAGCAGCCTAGGACTAGCGGGAGCTTCCGGGGAGCTGTTTTTT. It translates to CASSLGLAGASGELFF.

This clonotype came up many times. The chain joins TRBV12-3 or TRBV12-4 to TRBJ2-3, with a possible D match to TRBD2 (7 bases). The CDR3 sequence is 13 residues long. V was cut by 2 bases and J by 5 bases, with 8 bases left in between. CDR3 DNA sequence: TGTGCCAGCAGTTTAAGGGGGGGAGATACGCAGTATTTT. Protein product: CASSLRGGDTQYF.

This clonotype came up many times. V is TRBV20-1 and J is TRBJ2-7, with 7 bases matching TRBD2. Germline loops: CDR1 DFQATT, CDR2 SNEGSKA (reference sequence). This CDR3 has 14 amino acids. V was clipped by 0 bases and J by 6 bases; unmatched bases: 8. The CDR3 DNA is TGCAGTGCTAGAGACTGGACTAGGGGTGGCGAGCAGTACTTC. Its translation: CSARDWTRGGEQYF.

This clonotype was picked up a small number of times. This rearrangement joins TRBV20-1 to TRBJ2-1; possibly TRBD2 for D (6 bases). Trimming took off 1 base at V and 5 bases at J, with 12 bases between the two ends. The CDR3 consists of 14 residues. Germline V CDR1 and CDR2: DFQATT, SNEGSKA (reference sequence). For the CDR3, the DNA is TGCAGTGCTAGAGTCGCTAGCGTTCACAATGAGCAGTTCTTC. Protein sequence: CSARVASVHNEQFF.

The chain is built from TRBV7-2 and TRBJ2-7, with 7 bases identical to TRBD1. V dropped 1 base and J dropped 1; count of bases not matched to a gene: 4. Germline lookup yields CDR1 SGHTA and CDR2 FQGNSA. The CDR3 is 15 residues long. CDR3 loop: CASSLGRGSSYEQYF. CDR3 nucleotide sequence: TGTGCCAGCAGCTTAGGCAGGGGGTCGTCCTACGAGCAGTACTTC. Looking up the rest from reference TRBV7-2 and TRBJ2-7 gives the full variable domain: GAGVSQSPSNKVTEKGKDVELRCDPISGHTALYWYRQSLGQGLEFLIYFQGNSAPDKSGLPSDRFSAERTGGSVSTLTIQRTQQEDSAVYLCASSLGRGSSYEQYFGPGTRLTVT.

The V call is TRBV7-9, the J call TRBJ1-3; D is unresolved. The CDR3 contains 13 residues. Germline assignment: CDR1 SEHNR and CDR2 FQNEAQ (reference sequence). Trimming removed 3 bases from V and 13 bases from J, with 16 bases in between. CDR3 bases: TGTGCCAGCAGCTTCCGGGGAGCGGACGCTATATATTTT. It encodes CASSFRGADAIYF.